These 29 T cell receptor beta chains were all obtained from the same sample, sequenced in a study of blood T cell repertoires in COVID-19. Using immunoSEQ multiplex PCR, the repertoire was profiled, and TCRdb retains in-frame clones only, with some absent. Of 210,000 or so clones in the sample, about 76% were seen once. Source material: PBMCs or T cells enriched from blood (not recorded which). The source is a woman aged 45-59 years with acute COVID-19.

This chain joins TRBV10-3 and TRBJ1-5, with D perhaps matching TRBD1 (5 bases). V lost 0 bases to trimming and J lost 0 bases, with 12 bases between them. Germline loops: CDR1 ENHRY, CDR2 SYGVKD. The CDR3 totals 17 residues. As DNA, the CDR3 is TGTGCCATCAGTGAGTCCGACAGATTTTATAGCAATCAGCCCCAGCATTTT. Its protein product is CAISESDRFYSNQPQHF.

This clone has a single count. V and J are TRBV13 and TRBJ1-3, with 8 bases aligning to TRBD1. In germline, CDR1 is PRHDT, CDR2 FYEKMQ (reference sequence). This CDR3 region has 15 residues. After removal of 5 bases from V and 2 bases from J, the junction contained 5 bases not matched to a gene. The CDR3 loop is CASSQQGVTGNTIYF. The CDR3 DNA reads as TGTGCCAGCAGCCAACAGGGGGTAACTGGAAACACCATATATTTT.

In this sample, this clone turned up a few times. V is TRBV28 and J is TRBJ2-1; D is undetermined. This CDR3 has 17 residues. The V end lost 3 bases, the J end lost 1 base, and 16 bases lay between the germline ends. Per germline, CDR1 MDHEN and CDR2 SYDVKM. The CDR3 is CASSFYSGRKSYNEQFF. CDR3 nucleotides: TGTGCCAGCAGTTTTTACTCGGGTCGGAAATCCTACAATGAGCAGTTCTTC.

The chain recombines TRBV5-8 with TRBJ1-4; possibly TRBD1 for D (5 bases). CDR1 and CDR2 from the germline V gene are SGHTS and YDEGEE. The CDR3 runs 16 residues. The V gene lost 3 bases and the J gene lost 11 bases, with 23 bases spanning the gap. CDR3: CASSSFLQGDREKLFF. CDR3 bases: TGTGCCAGCAGCTCCTTTCTCCAGGGAGATCGGGAGAAACTGTTTTTT.

The chain joins TRBV12-5 to TRBJ1-2; 10 bases are shared with TRBD1. The V gene's germline CDR1 is LGHNT and CDR2 FRNRAP. V lost 1 base to trimming and J lost 12 bases; unmatched junction nucleotides: 5. The CDR3 sequence is 13 residues long. The CDR3 nucleotides read TGTGCTAGTGGTTTGGAACCCGGGACAGGGGACACCTTC. Its protein product is CASGLEPGTGDTF.

The chain's CDR3 is CASSLRTSAPPDTQYF. DNA of the CDR3: TGTGCCAGCAGTTTACGGACTAGCGCCCCCCCAGATACGCAGTATTTT. The chain carries TRBV27 and TRBJ2-3; 9 positions match TRBD2. The CDR3 runs to 16 residues. V trimming: 2 bases; J trimming: 4 bases; junction bases outside the gene matches: 7. Germline V gives CDR1 MNHEY, CDR2 SMNVEV (reference sequence).

This clone was seen only once. This chain's CDR3 is CASSLQVRNPPDFNGYTF. CDR3 in DNA: TGTGCCAGCAGCTTGCAGGTTCGAAATCCCCCCGATTTTAATGGCTACACCTTC. The rearrangement joins TRBV5-5 to TRBJ1-2, with D uncertain. Germline lookup yields CDR1 SGHKS and CDR2 YYEKEE (reference sequence). The CDR3 spans 18 residues. The V end was cut by 1 base, the J end by 6 bases, with 25 bases between.

In its sample, this clone was seen once. The chain has TRBV12-3 or TRBV12-4 and TRBJ2-1; TRBD2 matches 8 bases. With V trimmed by 6 bases and J by 6 bases, 4 bases remained unmatched. This CDR3 has 13 amino acids. Here the CDR3 DNA reads TGTGCCAGCAGATCCGGGACTAGCAATGAGCAGTTCTTC. Protein product: CASRSGTSNEQFF.

This chain connects TRBV3-1 (or the pseudogene TRBV3-2) to TRBJ2-7, with D perhaps TRBD2 (5 bases). This CDR3 contains 15 residues. Trimming pared 4 bases from V and 0 bases from J, leaving 13 bases between. CDR1 and CDR2 (germline): LGHDT, YNNKEL (reference sequence). As DNA, the CDR3 is TGTGCCAGCAGCCGAGGACTCGTTAGCTCCTACGAGCAGTACTTC. It codes for CASSRGLVSSYEQYF.

This clone was picked up many times. This chain uses TRBV10-3 with TRBJ2-7; 11 positions match TRBD2. V shed 10 bases, J shed 0 bases, and the junction held 5 bases outside the gene matches. The germline gives CDR1 ENHRY, CDR2 SYGVKD. This CDR3 spans 14 amino acids. The CDR3 nucleotides read TGTGCCACCAGGGGACTAGCGGCCTCCTACGAGCAGTACTTC. Amino acid sequence: CATRGLAASYEQYF.

This chain links TRBV7-2 with TRBJ1-5; TRBD1 matches at 11 bases. CDR1 and CDR2 from the germline V gene are SGHTA and FQGNSA. This CDR3 contains 17 residues. The J segment lost 6 bases and the V segment lost 5 bases, leaving 12 bases of the junction unmatched. This CDR3 is CASSLRQGTGGFQPQHF. The CDR3 nucleotides read TGTGCCAGCAGCCTGAGGCAAGGGACAGGGGGATTTCAGCCCCAGCATTTT.

The V call is TRBV10-3, the J call TRBJ1-1; 12 bases align to TRBD1. This CDR3 is built from 16 residues. J gave up 1 base and V 6 bases, and 6 bases lay outside the gene matches. The germline gives CDR1 ENHRY, CDR2 SYGVKD. CDR3 protein: CAISPGQGAGNTEAFF. DNA of the CDR3: TGTGCCATCAGCCCGGGACAGGGGGCGGGGAACACTGAAGCTTTCTTT.

The chain employs TRBV2 and TRBJ2-2, with D maybe TRBD1 (5 bases). Germline values: CDR1 SNHLY, CDR2 FYNNEI. The CDR3 contains 15 residues. Trimming removed 6 bases at V and 5 bases at J, with 16 bases between. This CDR3 is CASRKQAFGTGELFF. CDR3 in DNA: TGTGCCAGCAGGAAACAGGCGTTCGGGACCGGGGAGCTGTTTTTT.

This chain uses TRBV27 with TRBJ2-5, with D hard to call. The CDR3 runs 15 residues. Per germline, CDR1 MNHEY and CDR2 SMNVEV (reference sequence). Trimming took off 0 bases at V and 1 base at J, with 9 bases between the two ends. CDR3 in amino acids: CASSLSAYPQETQYF. The CDR3 DNA reads as TGTGCCAGCAGTTTATCTGCGTACCCCCAAGAGACCCAGTACTTC.

V is TRBV27 and J is TRBJ2-3; D is perhaps TRBD2 (6 bases). CDR3 length: 15 amino acids. Deletions cut 7 bases from V and 3 bases from J, with 17 bases between. Germline V gene sequence: CDR1 MNHEY, CDR2 SMNVEV (reference sequence). The CDR3 bases are TGTGCCAGCACCTTAACTAGCCCCCTGACAGATACGCAGTATTTT. Residues: CASTLTSPLTDTQYF.

The genes are TRBV15 and TRBJ1-6, with 10 bases identical to TRBD1. The junction had 5 bases not matched to a gene; V was cut back by 1 base and J by 8 bases. Germline lookup yields CDR1 LNHNV and CDR2 YYDKDF (reference sequence). The CDR3 contains 16 residues. Here the CDR3 reads CATSRGGGTGDSPLHF. DNA for the CDR3: TGTGCCACCAGCAGAGGGGGAGGGACAGGGGATTCACCCCTCCACTTT.

The V call is TRBV18, the J call TRBJ2-4; D call uncertain. V lost 3 bases and J lost 5, with 8 bases in between. The V gene's germline CDR1 is KGHSH and CDR2 LQKENI. The CDR3 is made up of 13 amino acids. The CDR3 sequence: CASSPASENIQYF. The CDR3 bases are TGTGCCAGCTCACCGGCCAGTGAAAACATTCAGTACTTC.

This clone was counted a single time. This chain connects TRBV29-1 to TRBJ1-1; D is perhaps TRBD1 (5 bases). The CDR3 spans 12 residues. V was clipped by 3 bases and J by 3 bases, with 8 bases between them. The V gene's germline CDR1 is SQVTM and CDR2 ANQGSEA. CDR3 region: CSVDRADTEAFF. CDR3 nucleotide sequence: TGCAGCGTTGACAGGGCGGACACTGAAGCTTTCTTT.

The chain is built from TRBV7-9 and TRBJ2-3; possibly TRBD2 for D (6 bases). The germline V and J ends were trimmed by 7 bases and 3 bases, with 11 bases remaining between them. The germline V gene encodes CDR1 SEHNR and CDR2 FQNEAQ (reference sequence). This CDR3 contains 13 residues. The CDR3: CASNRLETDTQYF. CDR3 bases: TGTGCCAGCAACCGACTAGAGACAGATACGCAGTATTTT.

Only one count was recorded for this clone. V usage is TRBV10-3 and J usage is TRBJ1-1; D remains unclear. This CDR3 is built from 13 residues. Germline CDR1 is ENHRY and CDR2 is SYGVKD. Trimming removed 6 bases from V and 1 base from J, with 9 bases in between. CDR3 loop: CAISDTPNTEAFF. The DNA for the CDR3 is TGTGCCATCAGCGACACACCGAACACTGAAGCTTTCTTT.

This clone was detected once. The chain is built from TRBV3-1 (or the pseudogene TRBV3-2) and TRBJ1-2; 7 positions match TRBD1. Germline CDR1 reads LGHDT; CDR2 reads YNNKEL (reference sequence). The CDR3 contains 16 residues. Trimming removed 6 bases from V and 8 bases from J; junction bases left unmatched: 18. The CDR3 DNA is TGTGCCAGCAGACTTCGAGGGACAGAGCCTCTGGGAGGCTACACCTTC. This encodes CASRLRGTEPLGGYTF.

This chain uses TRBV6-5 with TRBJ2-1; unclear D gene. V dropped 0 bases and J dropped 8 bases, with 11 bases sitting between them. The germline gives CDR1 MNHEY, CDR2 SVGAGI. CDR3 length equals 14 residues. The CDR3 region is CASSYSRESYEQFF. Written as DNA, the CDR3 is TGTGCCAGCAGTTACTCGAGAGAGAGTTATGAGCAGTTCTTC.

The V call is TRBV5-1, the J call TRBJ1-1, with TRBD1 matching 7 bases. The CDR3 is made up of 14 amino acids. The germline gives CDR1 SGHRS, CDR2 YFSETQ. Germline trimming cut 4 bases from V and 8 bases from J; bases unmatched to any gene: 11. The CDR3 is CASSLGQSIVEAFF. CDR3 in DNA: TGCGCCAGCAGCCTGGGACAGTCAATAGTCGAAGCTTTCTTT. The full variable domain, in which reference TRBV5-1 and TRBJ1-1 provide the parts outside the CDR3, is KAGVTQTPRYLIKTRGQQVTLSCSPISGHRSVSWYQQTPGQGLQFLFEYFSETQRNKGNFPGRFSGRQFSNSRSEMNVSTLELGDSALYLCASSLGQSIVEAFFGQGTRLTVV.

This chain uses TRBV19 with TRBJ1-2; 10 bases match TRBD1. The ends lost 11 bases at V and 13 bases at J; junction bases unmatched: 22. Germline V gene data show CDR1 as LNHDA and CDR2 as SQIVND (reference sequence). The CDR3 length is 15 residues. The CDR3 here is CASSTALGTGASLTF. Here the CDR3 DNA reads TGTGCCTCCTCAACGGCCTTGGGGACAGGGGCTTCCCTCACCTTC.

The CDR3 loop reads CASSLAPAGSQETQYF. CDR3 DNA: TGCGCCAGCAGCTTGGCCCCGGCAGGTAGCCAAGAGACCCAGTACTTC. The rearrangement joins TRBV5-1 to TRBJ2-5; D gene uncertain. The germline V gene has CDR1 SGHRS and CDR2 YFSETQ. The CDR3 consists of 16 residues. V dropped 0 bases and J dropped 1 base, with 13 bases sitting between them.

The chain couples TRBV20-1 to TRBJ2-5; D ambiguous. This CDR3 spans 11 amino acids. V was cut by 2 bases and J by 4 bases, with 5 bases left in between. Germline V gives CDR1 DFQATT, CDR2 SNEGSKA (reference sequence). CDR3 region: CSARYLETQYF. CDR3 sequence (DNA): TGCAGTGCTAGATATCTAGAGACCCAGTACTTC.

The CDR3: CASSQDRDYSYEQYF. The CDR3 DNA reads as TGCGCCAGCAGCCAGGACAGGGACTATTCCTACGAGCAGTACTTC. J is TRBJ2-7 and V is TRBV4-1; TRBD1 is a possible D gene (8 bases). Looked up from germline, CDR1 is MGHRA and CDR2 is YSYEKL. Trimming shortened V by 3 bases and J by 1 base, and 13 bases separated the two germline ends. The CDR3 has 15 residues.

This CDR3 is CASSQEPSQGGSGETGPQETQYF. The CDR3 DNA reads TGTGCCAGCAGCCAAGAACCTTCACAGGGAGGTAGCGGGGAGACAGGTCCCCAAGAGACCCAGTACTTC. The chain carries TRBV3-1 (or the pseudogene TRBV3-2) and TRBJ2-5; 8 bases fit TRBD2. V gave up 0 bases and J gave up 1 base; unmatched junction bases: 25. This CDR3 region has 23 residues. CDR1 is LGHDT, CDR2 YNNKEL, per germline (reference sequence).

V gene TRBV28 combines with J gene TRBJ1-3, with 8 positions matching TRBD1. Trimming removed 5 bases from V and 4 bases from J; junction bases left unmatched: 13. The CDR3 consists of 17 residues. Germline V gene data show CDR1 as MDHEN and CDR2 as SYDVKM. CDR3 coding DNA: TGTGCCAGCAGTACAAACCGGGACAGGCTTTCGGGAAACACCATATATTTT. This encodes CASSTNRDRLSGNTIYF.